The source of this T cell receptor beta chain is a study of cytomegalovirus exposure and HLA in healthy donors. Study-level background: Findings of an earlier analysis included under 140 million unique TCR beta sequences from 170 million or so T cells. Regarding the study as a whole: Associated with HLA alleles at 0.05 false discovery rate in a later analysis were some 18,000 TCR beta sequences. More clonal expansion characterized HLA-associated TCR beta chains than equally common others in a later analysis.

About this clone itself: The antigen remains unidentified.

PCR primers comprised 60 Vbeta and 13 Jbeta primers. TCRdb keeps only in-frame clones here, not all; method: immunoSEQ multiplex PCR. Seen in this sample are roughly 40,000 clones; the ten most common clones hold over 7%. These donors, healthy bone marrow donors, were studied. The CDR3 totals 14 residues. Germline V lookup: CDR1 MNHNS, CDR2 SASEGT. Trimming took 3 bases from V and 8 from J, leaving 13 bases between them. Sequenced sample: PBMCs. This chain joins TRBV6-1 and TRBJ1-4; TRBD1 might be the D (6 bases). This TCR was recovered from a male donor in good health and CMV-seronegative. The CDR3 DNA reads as TGTGCCAGCAGTGATTCGGGGGGCGAGGAAAAACTGTTTTTT. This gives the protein CASSDSGGEEKLFF.